This entry is about one TCR beta chain. Its antigen has not been determined. No base quality information exists; no much larger clone differs at one position. This sample was taken from a study of neoadjuvant anti-PD-1 for oral cavity cancer (TCRdb year 2021). Broadly, across the study: Before undergoing curative-intent surgical resection, most patients got three to four biweekly nivolumab doses at 3 mg/kg. There were 12 patients in the parent correlative cohort, and the response rate was 33%. For patients who did not progress, a fourth nivolumab dose was given around day 43, followed by definitive surgical resection on days 50-56. Patients with complete response, partial response or stable disease by RECIST 1.1 were defined as responders, whereas patients with progression were defined as non-responders. Paper-wide results and their limitations: TCR analyses included only three patients per response group, and the authors called for larger cohorts for validation. Higher pretreatment blood Treg/Th17 ratios correlated with higher pretreatment blood TCRbeta clonality and lower post-treatment tumor TCRbeta clonality. After neoadjuvant nivolumab, non-responders showed significantly higher T cell clonality (Gini index) in PBMCs than responders did.

The sample's time point label, decoded: after neoadjuvant nivolumab, at surgical resection. Patients were newly diagnosed with stage II-IVA oral cavity squamous cell carcinoma and had received no prior systemic or radiation treatment. The cohort was composed of patients with HPV-negative, locally advanced oral cavity squamous cell carcinoma. Peripheral blood mononuclear cells were analyzed directly, without maintenance or expansion in culture. Samples were obtained from a longitudinal correlative study of a single-arm phase II trial of neoadjuvant nivolumab in oral cavity squamous cell carcinoma. Genomic DNA-based TCRbeta sequencing was performed on subject-matched pre- and post-treatment PBMCs and tumors from three responders and three non-responders. Peripheral blood mononuclear cells were drawn once before nivolumab treatment and a second time after treatment, when surgery took place. Genomic DNA was isolated from PBMCs using the Maxwell RSC DNA from Cells kit.

PBMC libraries used mostly about 450 ng of input genomic DNA for deep sequencing, with six replicates per sample. The immunoSEQ hsTCRbeta kit was used to prepare TCRbeta libraries, following the manufacturer's instructions. The finished libraries were brought together in one pool at approximately 3 nM, which was then read using an Illumina NovaSeq 6000 S4 flow cell. Turning to the authors' computational methods: The immunoSEQ Analyzer handled quality control and preprocessing of the raw data. The analysis was restricted to productive rearrangements, with each unique CDR3 amino acid sequence defining a clonotype. Using the R package tcR, the researchers computed the Gini-Simpson index as their estimate of repertoire clonality. Student's t test was used to compare Gini indices, while Pearson correlation assessed associations with tumor size change. TCRdb re-hosts the immuneACCESS table, in-frame sequences only. Its copies lack some clones; in the studies checked, an unresolved V gene accounts for under half of them, and the cause for the rest is not known. The V and J calls and the clone size are those of that table, but D and trimming were determined from the DNA. The sample yields around 13,000 clones; 75% were counted once. Of the sample, under 2.5% falls within the top ten clones.

The CDR3 spans 13 residues, from the cysteine through the phenylalanine. Just the 39-base CDR3 DNA is kept, in frame starting at base 1. The junction carries 11 bases between V and J, which are trimmed by 8 bases and 0 bases respectively. From a lookup of the germline V gene (reference sequence), CDR1 and CDR2 are LNHDA and SQIVND. The chain was built from TRBV19 and TRBJ2-7; no D gene can be assigned with confidence. The material was PBMCs, obtained after nivolumab (anti-PD-1) treatment. This clonotype was obtained from a person between 35 and 79 years old with oral cavity squamous cell carcinoma. The DNA sequence reads TGTGCCAGTTCGCGAGATAGCTCCTACGAGCAGTACTTC. Translation gives CASSRDSSYEQYF.